The clone carrying this T cell receptor (beta chain) was recorded many times. These data belong to a study of low-dose radiotherapy and immunotherapy resistance in tumors. Across the whole study: Dosing for Cohort 2 consisted of 1 Gy per fraction every two weeks, reaching a total of 13 Gy over 26 weeks.

The CDR3 extends over 14 amino acids. Germline V gene data show CDR1 as MDHEN and CDR2 as SYDVKM. The V and J ends lost 6 bases and 7 bases, in that order; junction bases with no gene match: 2. TRAV- and TRBV-specific primers, spanning alpha and beta chains, primed first-strand cDNA. The authors ran around 19 PCR cycles to amplify TCRs with a constant-region primer and V-primer adapter. One entry per CDR3 protein results from TCRdb running MiXCR on the reads. The sample carries about 82,000 distinct CDR3 sequences, approximately 20% recorded once. Time point given: before trial treatment. Administered to the donors were nivolumab, ipilimumab, aspirin, low-dose cyclophosphamide and low-dose radiotherapy. Patients with advanced, tumor-infiltrating lymphocyte-negative solid tumors were eligible.

The sequencing used PBMCs, collected before treatment. This clonotype was sampled from a male donor with prostate cancer. The rearrangement joins TRBV28 to TRBJ1-6; 11 bases line up with TRBD1. The CDR3 DNA reads as TGTGCCAGCAGGCGGGACAGGGGGAATTCACCCCTCCACTTT. Residues: CASRRDRGNSPLHF.